Detailed here is one TCR beta chain. Its antigen is undetermined. Other DNA sequences in the same sample also yield this CDR3. Sequencing used immunoSEQ multiplex PCR; TCRdb keeps in-frame clones, though not all of them. The sample consists of over a million clones, roughly 95% of them appearing once. The entry originates in a study of shared clonotypes between healthy human individuals. Across the whole study: Those who served as donors were two women and a few men between the ages of 18 and 49. The study, taken as a whole, reports: Some naive CD4 clonotypes, around 5%, turned up in common across a handful of donors.

The V end was cut by 9 bases, the J end by 2 bases, with 5 bases between. The CDR3 is 11 amino acids. Germline V CDR1 and CDR2: KGHSH, LQKENI. The rearrangement joins TRBV18 to TRBJ1-3; D ambiguous. This sequence originates from a man aged 25-40 years in good health. Sequenced: naive CD4+ T cells sorted from blood. Subset reported: CD45RA+ positively selected. The CDR3: CASSPGNTIYF. For the CDR3, the DNA is TGTGCCAGTTCTCCTGGAAACACCATATATTTT.